This T cell receptor beta chain is drawn from a study of response to subunit inactivated influenza vaccine. V dropped 6 bases and J dropped 6 bases, with 30 bases sitting between them. Germline V gene lookup returns CDR1 DFQATT and CDR2 SNEGSKA (reference sequence). The CDR3 is made up of 17 amino acids. TCRdb fed the RT-PCR reads into MiXCR, producing one record per CDR3 protein. The sample shows roughly 550,000 distinct CDR3 sequences, roughly a quarter of them seen only once. The same specimen was also included in a second study, on T cells expressing NK-cell markers. From that paper: With UMIs, 5'RACE template switching was used to make TCR beta cDNA. Six of the donors carried dominant NKG2C+ clonotypes that took up roughly 1.0-8% of their CD8+ T cells. Once again these clonotypes came out on top in the CD3+CD56-NKG2C+ fraction of a few donors. No clear determination of HCMV specificity was made for expanded NKG2C+ T cell clones.

The specimen was CD4+ T cells sorted from PBMCs, collected about 12 days after vaccination. This TCR was recovered from a man between 45 and 60 years old who received an inactivated influenza vaccine. The chain carries TRBV20-1 and TRBJ2-7; D tentatively reads TRBD1 or TRBD2 (5 bases each). The CDR3 loop reads CSAPQPMRGARWGEQYF. In DNA, the CDR3 is TGCAGTGCCCCGCAACCGATGAGGGGCGCAAGGTGGGGCGAGCAGTACTTC.